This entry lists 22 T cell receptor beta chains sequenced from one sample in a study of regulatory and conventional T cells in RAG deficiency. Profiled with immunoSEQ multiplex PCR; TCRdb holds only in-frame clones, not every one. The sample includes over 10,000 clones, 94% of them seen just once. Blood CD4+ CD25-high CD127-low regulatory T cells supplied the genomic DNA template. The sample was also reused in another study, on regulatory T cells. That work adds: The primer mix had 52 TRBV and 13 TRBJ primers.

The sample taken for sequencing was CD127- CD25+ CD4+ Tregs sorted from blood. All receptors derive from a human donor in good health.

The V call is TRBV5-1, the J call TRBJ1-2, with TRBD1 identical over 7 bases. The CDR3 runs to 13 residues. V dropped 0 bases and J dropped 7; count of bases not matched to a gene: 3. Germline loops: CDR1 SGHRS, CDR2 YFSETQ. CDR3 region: CASSLGQGGGYTF. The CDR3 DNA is TGCGCCAGCAGCTTGGGACAGGGTGGTGGCTACACCTTC.

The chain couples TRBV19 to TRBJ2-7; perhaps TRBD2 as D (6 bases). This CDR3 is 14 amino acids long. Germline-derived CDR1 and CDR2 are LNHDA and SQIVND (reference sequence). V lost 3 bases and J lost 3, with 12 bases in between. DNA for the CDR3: TGTGCCAGTAGTATTGGGGGGAAATTCTACGAGCAGTACTTC. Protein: CASSIGGKFYEQYF. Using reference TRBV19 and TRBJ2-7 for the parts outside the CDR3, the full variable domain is DGGITQSPKYLFRKEGQNVTLSCEQNLNHDAMYWYRQDPGQGLRLIYYSQIVNDFQKGDIAEGYSVSREKKESFPLTVTSAQKNPTAFYLCASSIGGKFYEQYFGPGTRLTVT.

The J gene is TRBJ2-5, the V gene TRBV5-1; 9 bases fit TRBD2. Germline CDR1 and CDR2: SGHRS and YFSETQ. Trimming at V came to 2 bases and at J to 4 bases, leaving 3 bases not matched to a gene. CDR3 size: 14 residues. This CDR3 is CASSFAGGRETQYF. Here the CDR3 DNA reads TGCGCCAGCAGCTTTGCGGGGGGGCGAGAGACCCAGTACTTC.

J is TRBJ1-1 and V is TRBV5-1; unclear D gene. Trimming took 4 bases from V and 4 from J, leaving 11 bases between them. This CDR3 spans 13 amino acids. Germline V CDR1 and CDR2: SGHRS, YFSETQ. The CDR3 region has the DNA TGCGCCAGCAGCCTTTGGGAGGTCACTGAAGCTTTCTTT. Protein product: CASSLWEVTEAFF.

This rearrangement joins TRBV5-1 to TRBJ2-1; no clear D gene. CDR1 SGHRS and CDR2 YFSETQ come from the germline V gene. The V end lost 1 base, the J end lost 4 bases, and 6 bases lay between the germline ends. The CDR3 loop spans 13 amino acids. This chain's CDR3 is CASSLRSYNEQFF. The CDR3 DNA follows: TGCGCCAGCAGCTTGCGGTCATACAATGAGCAGTTCTTC.

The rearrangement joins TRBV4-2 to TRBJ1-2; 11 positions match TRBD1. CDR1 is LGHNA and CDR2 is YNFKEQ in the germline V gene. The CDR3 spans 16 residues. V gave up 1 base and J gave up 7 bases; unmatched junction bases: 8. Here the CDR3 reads CASSQAPRTGGSGYTF. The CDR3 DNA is TGTGCCAGCAGCCAAGCACCGAGGACAGGGGGCAGTGGCTACACCTTC.

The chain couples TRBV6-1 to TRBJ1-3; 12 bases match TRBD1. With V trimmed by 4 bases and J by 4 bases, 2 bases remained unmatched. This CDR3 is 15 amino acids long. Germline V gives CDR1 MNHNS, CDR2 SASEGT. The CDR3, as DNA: TGTGCCAGCAGTGGGGACAGGGGGCTAGGAAACACCATATATTTT. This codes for CASSGDRGLGNTIYF.

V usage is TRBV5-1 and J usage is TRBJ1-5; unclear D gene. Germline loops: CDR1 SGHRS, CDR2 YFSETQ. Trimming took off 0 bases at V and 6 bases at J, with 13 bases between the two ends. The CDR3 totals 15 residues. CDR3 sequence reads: CASSLDPGSAQPQHF. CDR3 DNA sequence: TGCGCCAGCAGCTTGGATCCCGGTTCCGCTCAGCCCCAGCATTTT.

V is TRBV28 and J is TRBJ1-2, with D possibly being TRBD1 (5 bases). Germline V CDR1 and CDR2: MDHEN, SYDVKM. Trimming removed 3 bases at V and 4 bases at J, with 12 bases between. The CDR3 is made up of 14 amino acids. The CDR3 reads CASSFGATGYGYTF. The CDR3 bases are TGTGCCAGCAGTTTTGGGGCCACGGGCTATGGCTACACCTTC.

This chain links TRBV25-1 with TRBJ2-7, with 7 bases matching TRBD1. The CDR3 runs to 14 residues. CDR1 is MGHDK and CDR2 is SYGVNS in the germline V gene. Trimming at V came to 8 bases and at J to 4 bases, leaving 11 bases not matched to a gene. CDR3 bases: TGTGCCAGCCGCGACAGGGACAATAGGTACGAGCAGTACTTC. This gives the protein CASRDRDNRYEQYF.

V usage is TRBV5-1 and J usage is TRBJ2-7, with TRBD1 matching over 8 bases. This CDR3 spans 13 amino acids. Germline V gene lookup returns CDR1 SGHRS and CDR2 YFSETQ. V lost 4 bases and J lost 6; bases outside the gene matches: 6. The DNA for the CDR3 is TGCGCCAGCAGCCCGAGGACAGGGATCGAGCAGTACTTC. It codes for CASSPRTGIEQYF. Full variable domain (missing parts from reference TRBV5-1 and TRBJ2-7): KAGVTQTPRYLIKTRGQQVTLSCSPISGHRSVSWYQQTPGQGLQFLFEYFSETQRNKGNFPGRFSGRQFSNSRSEMNVSTLELGDSALYLCASSPRTGIEQYFGPGTRLTVT.

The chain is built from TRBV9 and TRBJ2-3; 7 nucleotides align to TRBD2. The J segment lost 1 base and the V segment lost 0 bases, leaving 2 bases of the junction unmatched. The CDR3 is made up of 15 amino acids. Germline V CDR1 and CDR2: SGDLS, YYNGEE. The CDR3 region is CASSVERGRTDTQYF. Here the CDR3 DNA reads TGTGCCAGCAGCGTAGAGCGGGGCCGCACAGATACGCAGTATTTT.

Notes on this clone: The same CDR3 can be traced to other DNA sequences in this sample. CDR3 nucleotide sequence: TGTGCCAGCAGCCAAGCGGGACAGGGCACCTATAATTCACCCCTCCACTTT. Its translation: CASSQAGQGTYNSPLHF. The chain recombines TRBV4-2 with TRBJ1-6, with TRBD1 matching over 9 bases. The V gene's germline CDR1 is LGHNA and CDR2 YNFKEQ. The CDR3 extends over 17 amino acids. V dropped 1 base and J dropped 2; count of bases not matched to a gene: 3.

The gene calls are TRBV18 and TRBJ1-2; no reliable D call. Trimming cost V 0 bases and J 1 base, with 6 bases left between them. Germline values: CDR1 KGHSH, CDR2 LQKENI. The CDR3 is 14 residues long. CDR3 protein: CASSPPTYNYGYTF. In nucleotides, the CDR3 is TGTGCCAGCTCACCACCGACTTATAACTATGGCTACACCTTC. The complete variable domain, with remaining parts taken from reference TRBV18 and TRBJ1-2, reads NAGVMQNPRHLVRRRGQEARLRCSPMKGHSHVYWYRQLPEEGLKFMVYLQKENIIDESGMPKERFSAEFPKEGPSILRIQQVVRGDSAAYFCASSPPTYNYGYTFGSGTRLTVV.

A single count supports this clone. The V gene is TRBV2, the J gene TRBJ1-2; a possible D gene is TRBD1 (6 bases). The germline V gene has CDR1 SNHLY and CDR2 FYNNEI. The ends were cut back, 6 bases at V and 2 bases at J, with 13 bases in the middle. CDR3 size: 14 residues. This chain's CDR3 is CASRILQGNYGYTF. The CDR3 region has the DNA TGTGCCAGCAGGATATTACAGGGAAACTATGGCTACACCTTC.

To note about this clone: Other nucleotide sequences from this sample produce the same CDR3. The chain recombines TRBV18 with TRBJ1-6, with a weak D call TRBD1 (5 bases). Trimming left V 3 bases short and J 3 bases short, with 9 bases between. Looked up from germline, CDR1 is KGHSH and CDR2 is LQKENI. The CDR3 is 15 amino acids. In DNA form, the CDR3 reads TGTGCCAGCTCACCCCAACAGGACTATAATTCACCCCTCCACTTT. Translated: CASSPQQDYNSPLHF.

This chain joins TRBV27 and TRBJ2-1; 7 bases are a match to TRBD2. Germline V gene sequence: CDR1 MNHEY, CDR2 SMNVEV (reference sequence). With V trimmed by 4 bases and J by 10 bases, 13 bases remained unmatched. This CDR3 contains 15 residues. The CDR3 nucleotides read TGTGCCAGCAGTTCCCGAGGAGCGCGGGAGAGGGAGCAGTTCTTC. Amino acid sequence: CASSSRGAREREQFF.

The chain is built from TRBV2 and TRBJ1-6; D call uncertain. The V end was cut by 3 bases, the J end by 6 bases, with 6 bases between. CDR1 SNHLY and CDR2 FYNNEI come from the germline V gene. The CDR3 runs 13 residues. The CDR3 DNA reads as TGTGCCAGCAGTGACGGGGTTAATTCACCCCTCCACTTT. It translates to CASSDGVNSPLHF. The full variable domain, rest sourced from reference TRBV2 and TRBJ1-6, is EPEVTQTPSHQVTQMGQEVILRCVPISNHLYFYWYRQILGQKVEFLVSFYNNEISEKSEIFDDQFSVERPDGSNFTLKIRSTKLEDSAMYFCASSDGVNSPLHFGNGTRLTVT.

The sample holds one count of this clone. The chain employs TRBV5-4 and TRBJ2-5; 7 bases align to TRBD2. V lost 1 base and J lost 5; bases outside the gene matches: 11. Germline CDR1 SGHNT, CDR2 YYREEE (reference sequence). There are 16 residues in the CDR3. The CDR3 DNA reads TGTGCCAGCAGCTTGTTAGATTCAGCGGGGAGGGAGACCCAGTACTTC. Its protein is CASSLLDSAGRETQYF.

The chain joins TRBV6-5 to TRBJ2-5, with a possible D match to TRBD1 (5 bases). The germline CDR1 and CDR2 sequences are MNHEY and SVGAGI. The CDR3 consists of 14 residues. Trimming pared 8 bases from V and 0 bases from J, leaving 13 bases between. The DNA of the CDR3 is TGTGCCAGCGCCAGGGCTCCGTACCAAGAGACCCAGTACTTC. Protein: CASARAPYQETQYF.

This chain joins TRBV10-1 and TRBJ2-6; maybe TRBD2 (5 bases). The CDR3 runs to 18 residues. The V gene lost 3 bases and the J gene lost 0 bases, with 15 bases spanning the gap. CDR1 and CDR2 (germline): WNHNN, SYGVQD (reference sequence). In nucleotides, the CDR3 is TGCGCCAGCAGTGATTTCGGTACGGGAAGCTCTGGGGCCAACGTCCTGACTTTC. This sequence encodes CASSDFGTGSSGANVLTF.

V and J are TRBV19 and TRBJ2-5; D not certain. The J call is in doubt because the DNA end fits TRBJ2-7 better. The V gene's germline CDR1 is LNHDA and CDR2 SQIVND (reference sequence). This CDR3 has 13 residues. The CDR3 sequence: CASSFAWAYEQYF. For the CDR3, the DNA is TGTGCCAGTAGCTTTGCCTGGGCCTACGAGCAGTACTTC.